This entry describes one T cell receptor beta chain. In the authors' workflow: Cell counts per sample came from amplifying reference gene primers. Clones were sequenced by immunoSEQ multiplex PCR, and TCRdb holds only the in-frame ones, with some missing. The V and J calls and clone size were taken over from that table, and D and trimming were inferred from the DNA. The sample lists 200,000 or so clones; 75% to 85% were seen once. The entry originates in a study of blood T cell repertoires in COVID-19. Specimen: peripheral blood. The clonotype originates from a man aged 35-49 years who had recovered from COVID-19.

This chain's CDR3 is CASIPLRQGWYEQYF. CDR3 sequence (DNA): TGTGCCAGCATTCCATTACGACAGGGCTGGTACGAGCAGTACTTC. The chain recombines TRBV2 with TRBJ2-7; 7 nucleotides agree with TRBD1. Germline V lookup: CDR1 SNHLY, CDR2 FYNNEI. With 7 bases clipped from V and 4 bases from J, the junction kept 13 bases outside the gene matches. This CDR3 comprises 15 residues.